The 20 T cell receptor beta chains given below trace back to one sample, sequenced in a study of shared clonotypes between healthy human individuals. Only CD45RO-negative cells positively selected for CCR7 counted as naive CD8 cells, so terminally differentiated effector memory CD45RA+ cells were excluded. Repertoires were generated with immunoSEQ multiplex PCR, while TCRdb's copy carries only in-frame clones and drops some. The top ten clones hold 0.11% of a sample with 560,000 or so clones, approximately 96% of them seen once. Sequencing used naive CD8+ T cells sorted from blood. The receptors originated from a woman in her 30s in good health.

This chain joins TRBV30 and TRBJ1-1; D remains ambiguous. Germline values: CDR1 GTSNPN, CDR2 SVGIG (reference sequence). The CDR3 runs 11 residues. Trimming removed 0 bases at V and 7 bases at J, with 6 bases between. The CDR3 DNA reads as TGTGCCTGGAGTGTAGAGCGTGAAGCTTTCTTT. Amino acids: CAWSVEREAFF.

The V call is TRBV2, the J call TRBJ1-5; D is unresolved. The CDR3 is 16 residues long. Between the trimmed V and J ends, which lost 0 bases and 3 bases, there was a span of 12 bases. CDR1 SNHLY and CDR2 FYNNEI come from the germline V gene. CDR3 nucleotides: TGTGCCAGCAGTGAAGCCCGGGGAGGGAACAATCAGCCCCAGCATTTT. Its translation: CASSEARGGNNQPQHF.

The genes are TRBV6-5 and TRBJ1-1; 7 positions agree with TRBD1. This CDR3 contains 16 residues. Germline V gene data show CDR1 as MNHEY and CDR2 as SVGAGI. V lost 0 bases, J lost 6 bases, and 10 bases stayed unmatched. The CDR3 sequence is CASSYSIAGGSAEAFF. DNA of the CDR3: TGTGCCAGCAGTTACTCGATTGCAGGGGGATCCGCTGAAGCTTTCTTT.

The CDR3 DNA is TGTGCCAGCACGAACGCAACAGGGAGGGGCTACACCTTC. Its translation: CASTNATGRGYTF. The chain employs TRBV28 and TRBJ1-2; D is perhaps TRBD1 (6 bases). Trimming left V 7 bases short and J 8 bases short, with 17 bases between. CDR1 is MDHEN, CDR2 SYDVKM, per germline. The CDR3 is 13 amino acids.

The chain joins TRBV19 to TRBJ2-2; D might be TRBD1 (6 bases). The CDR3 has 14 amino acids. Trimming took 1 base from V and 6 from J, leaving 9 bases between them. CDR1 LNHDA and CDR2 SQIVND come from the germline V gene (reference sequence). The CDR3 nucleotides are TGTGCCAGTAGTATAGTTTCAGGGGCCGGGGAGCTGTTTTTT. Translating gives CASSIVSGAGELFF.

The chain employs TRBV4-1 and TRBJ2-2; D is uncertain. V was shortened by 4 bases and J by 0 bases, with 15 bases between the two germline ends. The CDR3 sequence is 17 residues long. Germline V gene data show CDR1 as MGHRA and CDR2 as YSYEKL. For the CDR3, the DNA is TGCGCCAGCAGCCCCCTTTTCCCAAAACCGAACACCGGGGAGCTGTTTTTT. This translates into CASSPLFPKPNTGELFF.

The chain couples TRBV28 to TRBJ1-3, with TRBD1 as a possible D gene (5 bases). The CDR3 consists of 14 residues. V lost 4 bases and J lost 2, with 9 bases in between. Germline loops: CDR1 MDHEN, CDR2 SYDVKM. CDR3 bases: TGTGCCAGCAGTTGGGGACTCGCTGGAAACACCATATATTTT. Protein product: CASSWGLAGNTIYF.

The chain employs TRBV27 and TRBJ2-1, with D perhaps TRBD2 (6 bases). Trimming left V 10 bases short and J 2 bases short, with 18 bases between. The germline gives CDR1 MNHEY, CDR2 SMNVEV (reference sequence). This CDR3 has 15 residues. CDR3 protein: CATEIRDSAYNEQFF. The CDR3 DNA follows: TGTGCCACCGAAATCCGGGACTCAGCCTACAATGAGCAGTTCTTC.

The chain carries TRBV10-1 and TRBJ2-7; a weak D match, TRBD1 (6 bases). Trimming pared 4 bases from V and 0 bases from J, leaving 13 bases between. From germline, CDR1 is WNHNN and CDR2 SYGVQD (reference sequence). The CDR3 loop spans 15 amino acids. The CDR3 is CASSARDRPSYEQYF. The CDR3 nucleotides are TGCGCCAGCAGTGCGAGAGACAGGCCCTCCTACGAGCAGTACTTC.

The chain recombines TRBV9 with TRBJ2-1; 7 bases fit TRBD2. Per the germline V gene, CDR1 is SGDLS and CDR2 is YYNGEE. The ends lost 4 bases at V and 8 bases at J; junction bases unmatched: 9. The CDR3 consists of 14 residues. Here the CDR3 reads CASSLGAGKDEQFF. The CDR3 DNA sequence: TGTGCCAGCAGCCTGGGAGCGGGAAAAGATGAGCAGTTCTTC.

V gene TRBV4-2 combines with J gene TRBJ2-7, with a tentative D call TRBD1 (6 bases). The CDR3 spans 16 residues. In germline, CDR1 is LGHNA, CDR2 YNFKEQ. V gave up 0 bases and J gave up 0 bases, with 12 bases separating them. CDR3 nucleotides: TGTGCCAGCAGCCAAGAAGAGGGACACAGCTCCTACGAGCAGTACTTC. Its protein is CASSQEEGHSSYEQYF.

The chain has TRBV4-2 and TRBJ2-3; 7 bases agree with TRBD2. Germline CDR1 and CDR2: LGHNA and YNFKEQ. Losses at the gene ends were 0 bases for V and 6 bases for J; bases not matched to a gene: 3. The CDR3 consists of 14 residues. The CDR3 spells CASSQERAGDTQYF. The DNA of the CDR3 is TGTGCCAGCAGCCAAGAGAGAGCGGGGGATACGCAGTATTTT.

The chain joins TRBV7-9 to TRBJ2-7; no reliable D call. There are 11 residues in the CDR3. CDR1 is SEHNR, CDR2 FQNEAQ, per germline (reference sequence). Deletions cut 1 base from V and 7 bases from J, with 5 bases between. CDR3 in amino acids: CASSLGLEQYF. CDR3 sequence (DNA): TGTGCCAGCAGCTTAGGCCTGGAGCAGTACTTC.

The chain joins TRBV28 to TRBJ2-5; 9 bases map to TRBD1. This CDR3 is 14 amino acids long. J gave up 1 base and V 5 bases, and 2 bases lay outside the gene matches. Germline CDR1 and CDR2: MDHEN and SYDVKM. The CDR3 loop reads CASSPDRGQETQYF. CDR3 nucleotide sequence: TGTGCCAGCAGTCCGGACAGGGGCCAAGAGACCCAGTACTTC.

The rearrangement links TRBV5-1 to TRBJ2-3; 9 bases map to TRBD2. Losses at the gene ends were 3 bases for V and 3 bases for J; bases not matched to a gene: 8. This CDR3 is 16 amino acids long. The V gene's germline CDR1 is SGHRS and CDR2 YFSETQ. In nucleotides, the CDR3 is TGCGCCAGCAGCTCCTGGCCCCTAGCGGGGACAGATACGCAGTATTTT. Translating gives CASSSWPLAGTDTQYF.

This chain connects TRBV2 to TRBJ1-4; no firm D call. The germline V and J ends were trimmed by 1 base and 2 bases, with 14 bases remaining between them. CDR1 is SNHLY, CDR2 FYNNEI, per germline. CDR3 length: 17 residues. The CDR3 DNA reads TGTGCCAGCAGTGAAGAGGACGGGGTTCGTACTAATGAAAAACTGTTTTTT. Translation gives CASSEEDGVRTNEKLFF.

The chain employs TRBV28 and TRBJ1-2; unclear D gene. The V end was cut by 8 bases, the J end by 3 bases, with 13 bases between. From germline, CDR1 is MDHEN and CDR2 SYDVKM. The CDR3 has 13 residues. In DNA, the CDR3 is TGTGCCAGCGGACCGACAAAAGACTATGGCTACACCTTC. Its translation is CASGPTKDYGYTF.

The chain recombines TRBV9 with TRBJ2-1; tentative D call: TRBD2 (5 bases). V was shortened by 4 bases and J by 7 bases, with 9 bases between the two germline ends. This CDR3 is built from 12 residues. CDR1 and CDR2 from the germline V gene are SGDLS and YYNGEE. The CDR3 sequence is CASSLTTNEQFF. The CDR3 region has the DNA TGTGCCAGCAGCTTGACTACGAATGAGCAGTTCTTC.

The chain employs TRBV11-2 and TRBJ2-7, with 8 bases fitting TRBD1. The CDR3 runs 15 residues. Germline-derived CDR1 and CDR2 are SGHAT and FQNNGV. After removal of 5 bases from V and 3 bases from J, the junction contained 9 bases not matched to a gene. CDR3 sequence (DNA): TGTGCCAGCAGCGTGCGACAGGGGTTGAACTACGAGCAGTACTTC. Amino acids: CASSVRQGLNYEQYF.

The V call is TRBV2, the J call TRBJ1-1; the D is unclear. This CDR3 is built from 11 residues. Trimming shortened V by 1 base and J by 8 bases, and 5 bases separated the two germline ends. Germline V CDR1 and CDR2: SNHLY, FYNNEI. In nucleotides, the CDR3 is TGTGCCAGCAGTGAAGGCAGGGAAGCTTTCTTT. Its translation is CASSEGREAFF.